This T cell receptor beta chain emerged from a study of cytomegalovirus exposure and HLA in healthy donors (TCRdb year 2017). With respect to the entire study: In an earlier analysis of under 750 of the donors, approximately 260 Gb of sequence data and 95 million to 130 million unique TCR beta sequences from some 170 million T cells were reported. The study combined high-throughput TCR immunosequencing, statistical association of individual TCRs with disease status, and machine learning to predict cytomegalovirus infection status. Using immunosequencing, the study profiled T cell repertoires from fewer than 700 subjects and related those repertoires to cytomegalovirus serostatus. Both class I and class II loci were covered by HLA typing, at four-digit resolution. An earlier analysis of 587 of the donors applied high-throughput TCR beta sequencing to assess whether each TCR beta V gene segment acted as functional or pseudogenic. In a later analysis, previously published TCR beta repertoires from 666 donors were re-analyzed and high-resolution HLA genotyping was added so that TCR occurrence patterns could be studied. Among over 350 genotyped donors of the cohort, an average of 235,054 unique TCR beta nucleotide sequences were sequenced per donor, roughly a sixth of them non-productive. Among the roughly 380 genotyped donors, more than 70% belonged to the genetic ancestry cluster associated with self-reported Caucasian donors. The aim of the study was to test whether cataloging public T cell receptors could identify signatures of past pathogen exposure. In the later analysis, no new phenotypic data were used to find candidate immune exposures; instead, reliance was placed on TCR beta sequences and their occurrence across donors. A separate validation cohort of over 95 different subjects was used in addition to the approximately 700-subject first cohort. Donor age, sex, ethnicity and CMV serostatus were collected together with the repertoire data. All discovery cohort repertoires had been generated using a single sequencing platform. An early release that covered roughly 600 HLA-typed donors contained about 300 gigabases of sequencing data and tens of millions of unique TCR sequences. In a later genetic analysis, genome-wide SNP genotypes for about three fifths of the roughly 670 donors were used, and that subset was treated as a discovery cohort. The number of typed donors differed by locus: about 629-640 for A, B, C, DRB1 and DQB1; 500 to 550 for DQA1; 606 for DPA1; and some 470 for DPB1. A handful of DR-DQ haplotypes were handled as single units for association and clustering because linkage in the cohort was strong. Here is what the overall study found, with its caveats: It was suggested by the authors that the approach could potentially be generalized to other disease states and immunological phenotypes. Around 16 rarely observed V segments, including chromosome 9 orphons, were excluded from the earlier analysis of 550 to 700 of the donors because counts were too low. In an earlier analysis of more than 450 of the donors, most TCR beta V segments were observed in productive rearrangements about 87% or about 30% of the time, broadly matching IMGT annotations. A later analysis associated 15,000 to 20,000 TCR beta sequences with specific HLA alleles at a false discovery rate of 0.05. The study listed approximately 150 TCR beta chains as associated with cytomegalovirus. Linkage disequilibrium might explain the correlated functional status among segregating V segments, but an unknown experimental factor could not be ruled out. When HLA alleles, especially DR and DQ, strongly co-occurred, attributing TCR associations to individual alleles was difficult. A later analysis found that TCR association rates varied across HLA loci, with DRB1 alleles showing the most associated TCRs and HLA-C alleles the fewest. Sequencing depth was assumed to be roughly uniform across donors in the presence/absence analyses, though that assumption may not hold. A cluster of highly shared sequence variants was judged likely to be a technical artifact of the sequencing pipeline. HLA typing was unavailable for some donors at each locus, so association tests used only the typed subset. In a later genetic analysis, a missense DCLRE1C variant was associated with V-gene and J-gene trimming of TCR beta chains, and the association was replicated in an independent cohort. A later analysis found that HLA-associated TCR beta chains were more clonally expanded and had lower generation probabilities than equally common non-associated chains. A later genetic analysis reported fewer N-insertions in productive TCRs among donors in an Asian-associated ancestry cluster than the roughly 620-donor mean. A further reported finding was that TCR beta sequences accurately predicted the HLA-A and HLA-B alleles for most subjects in the first cohort. Because the 87-base-pair reads could not distinguish some IMGT-functional V segments, including TRBV6-2 and TRBV6-3, those segments were excluded. Across donors, most TCR sequences were observed very rarely, whereas some public TCRs were present in many individuals. Most CMV-associated TCR beta chains appeared to be HLA-restricted in a later analysis, and the HLA associations seemed to be driven largely by CMV exposure. In a later analysis, several top co-occurrence clusters were reported to appear linked to parvovirus B19, influenza, CMV and Epstein-Barr virus. Cytomegalovirus status was reported to be diagnosed by the classifier with high specificity and sensitivity in both the original and validation cohorts. Immune exposure information for the cohort was limited to CMV serostatus. The cohort was sequenced for TCR beta chains only, and without alpha or paired-chain data the features that could be detected were limited. In vitro tests confirmed that three of the cytomegalovirus-associated TCR beta chains recognize cytomegalovirus antigens.

Of note for this clone: Its antigen specificity is not known. No much larger clone is present one base from it, and per-base qualities are unavailable.

The cohort comprised fewer than 750 healthy bone marrow donors. All cohort members were sampled while nominally healthy, although unrecorded immune exposures were likely present. The donor was CMV seropositive and belonged to the group of about 290 seropositive cohort members. A peripheral blood sample was collected from each donor, and TCR beta sequencing was performed on peripheral blood mononuclear cells. The Qiagen DNeasy Blood Extraction Kit was used to extract genomic DNA from the blood cell samples. V sheds 0 bases and J sheds 4 bases, leaving 13 bases between their ends. CDR1 and CDR2, looked up from the germline V gene (reference sequence), are MNHEY and SMNVEV. The CDR3 has 15 amino acids, counting the end cysteine and phenylalanine. Just CDR3 DNA is preserved here, 45 bases in frame from base 1. Libraries were built with the immunoSEQ multiplex PCR assay. For the multiplex PCR, a mixture combining 60 forward primers for TCR Vbeta segments and 13 reverse primers for TCR Jbeta segments was used. Amplification of the CDR3 region of rearranged TCR beta genes was performed with a multiplex PCR assay on genomic DNA. The Illumina HiSeq System was used to sequence the amplified TCR beta libraries as 87-base-pair reads. Under the source paper's analysis protocol: A later analysis counted tens of millions of unique TCR beta chains across the approximately 700 repertoires, and roughly 9.9 million of these chains were shared by at least two donors. A nearest-neighbor algorithm error-corrected the raw reads and collapsed the reads into unique sequences, merging closely related sequences to remove PCR and sequencing errors. CDR3 sequences were aligned to IMGT reference sequences to assign V, D and J gene segments. For a sequence to be retained, a match of at least six nucleotides was required to both a V gene segment and a J gene segment. A rearrangement was called productive if the CDR3 had no stop codons and remained in frame with V and J, and every other rearrangement was called non-productive. CDR3 was defined according to IMGT convention as the region running from the second conserved V-encoded cysteine to the conserved J-encoded phenylalanine. The earlier analysis of 500 to 650 of the donors excluded any sequence lacking an unambiguous match to a single V gene segment. In an earlier analysis of several hundred of the donors, V segments were called functional above 56.7% productive rearrangements and were called segregating when the between-donor standard deviation exceeded 5%. To diagnose cytomegalovirus status from the catalog of TCR beta chain sequences, a statistical classification framework was built. In a later analysis, TCR nucleotide sequences were compared against IMGT/GENE-DB human TR gene sequences so that V and J genes could be assigned. Using the TCRdist pipeline, a later analysis assigned CDR3 sequences along with most-parsimonious VDJ recombination scenarios. A later analysis defined each TCR beta chain by its CDR3 amino acid sequence plus V-gene family, and excluded reads lacking a unique V-gene family. A later analysis removed several hundred highly shared, low-generation-probability nucleotide sequences to deal with suspected cross-contamination and a sequencing artifact. A later analysis calculated a clonal expansion index for each public chain from normalized within-repertoire ranks of inferred template counts. Generation probabilities in a later analysis came from a VDJ recombination model fitted to out-of-frame rearrangements, and those results were checked against IGoR. Hypergeometric tests were used in a later analysis to score TCR-TCR, TCR-HLA and TCR-CMV co-occurrence, with a repertoire-size bias correction applied to the TCR pairs. A later analysis estimated false discovery rates by permuting HLA or CMV assignments 20 times. A later analysis grouped co-occurring TCRs with DBSCAN, adding TCRdist sequence similarity when clustering within HLA-allele-positive subsets. For co-occurrence clustering, repertoires with fewer than 30,000 or more than 120,000 public chains were excluded, along with four to six repertoires with anomalous nucleotide sharing. The table was pulled from immuneACCESS by TCRdb, which kept in-frame rearrangements only. Such tables lose some clones; where checked, under half of the loss comes from unresolved V genes, and the rest has no known cause. The D gene and trimming were derived from the DNA, and the V and J assignments and clone size from that table. Across this sample there are 150,000 to 180,000 clones, with more than 75% seen only once. The ten largest clonotypes hold roughly 7.7% of the sample.

The sequence was obtained from a man aged 25 to 40 in good health and CMV-seropositive. The sequence links TRBV27 to TRBJ2-7, with a tentative D gene TRBD1 over 6 matching bases. Material for sequencing was PBMCs. The CDR3 protein is CASSLSRRTEYEQYF. DNA sequence: TGTGCCAGCAGTTTATCAAGACGGACAGAGTACGAGCAGTACTTC.